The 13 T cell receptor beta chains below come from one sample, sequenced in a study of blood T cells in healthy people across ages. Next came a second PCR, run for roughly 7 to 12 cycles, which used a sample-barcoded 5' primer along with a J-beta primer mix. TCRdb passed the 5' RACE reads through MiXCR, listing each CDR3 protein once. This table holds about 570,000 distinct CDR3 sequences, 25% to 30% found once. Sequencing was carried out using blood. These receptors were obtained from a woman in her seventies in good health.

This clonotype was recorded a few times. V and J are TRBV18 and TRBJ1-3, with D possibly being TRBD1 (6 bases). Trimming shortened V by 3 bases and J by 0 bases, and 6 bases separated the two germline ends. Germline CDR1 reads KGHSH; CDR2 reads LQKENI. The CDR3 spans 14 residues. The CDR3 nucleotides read TGTGCCAGCTCACCGGGGGCCTCTGGAAACACCATATATTTT. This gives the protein CASSPGASGNTIYF.

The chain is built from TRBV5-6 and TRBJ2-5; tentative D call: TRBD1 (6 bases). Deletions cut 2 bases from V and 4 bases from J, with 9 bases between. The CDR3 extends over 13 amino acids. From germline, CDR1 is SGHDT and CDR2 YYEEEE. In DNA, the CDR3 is TGTGCCAGCAGCTTTGTACAGGGAGAGACCCAGTACTTC. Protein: CASSFVQGETQYF. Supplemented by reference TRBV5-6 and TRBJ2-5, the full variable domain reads DAGVTQSPTHLIKTRGQQVTLRCSPKSGHDTVSWYQQALGQGPQFIFQYYEEEERQRGNFPDRFSGHQFPNYSSELNVNALLLGDSALYLCASSFVQGETQYFGPGTRLLVL.

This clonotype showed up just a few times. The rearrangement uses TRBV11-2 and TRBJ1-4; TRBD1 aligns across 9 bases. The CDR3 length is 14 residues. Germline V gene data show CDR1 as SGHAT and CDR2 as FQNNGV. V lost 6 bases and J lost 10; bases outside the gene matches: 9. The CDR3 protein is CASRPTGGFGKLFF. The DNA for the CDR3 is TGTGCCAGCAGACCGACAGGGGGGTTCGGAAAACTGTTTTTT.

In DNA form, the CDR3 reads TGTGCCAGCAGCCAGGGAGACAGGAATGCTTTCTTT. Protein sequence: CASSQGDRNAFF. The chain employs TRBV27 and TRBJ1-1, with TRBD1 as a possible D gene (6 bases). CDR3 size: 12 residues. The V gene lost 6 bases and the J gene lost 11 bases, with 16 bases spanning the gap. The germline gives CDR1 MNHEY, CDR2 SMNVEV (reference sequence).

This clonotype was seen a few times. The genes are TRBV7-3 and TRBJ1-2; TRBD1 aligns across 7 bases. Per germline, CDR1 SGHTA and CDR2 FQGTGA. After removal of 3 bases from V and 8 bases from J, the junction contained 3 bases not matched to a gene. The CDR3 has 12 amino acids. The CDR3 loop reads CASSFPGQGYTF. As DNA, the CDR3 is TGTGCCAGCAGCTTTCCGGGACAGGGCTACACCTTC.

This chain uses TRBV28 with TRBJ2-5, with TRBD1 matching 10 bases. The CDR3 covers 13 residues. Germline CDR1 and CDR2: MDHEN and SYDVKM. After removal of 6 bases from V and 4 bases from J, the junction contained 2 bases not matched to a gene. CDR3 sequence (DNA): TGTGCCAGCAGGACAGGGGGCTTAGAGACCCAGTACTTC. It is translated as CASRTGGLETQYF.

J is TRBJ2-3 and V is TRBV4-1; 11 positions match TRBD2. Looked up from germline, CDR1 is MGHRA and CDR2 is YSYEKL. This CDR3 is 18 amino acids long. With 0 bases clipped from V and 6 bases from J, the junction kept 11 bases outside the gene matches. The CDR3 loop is CASSQDWASGGPRDTQYF. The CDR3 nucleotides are TGCGCCAGCAGCCAAGATTGGGCTAGCGGGGGGCCCCGTGATACGCAGTATTTT.

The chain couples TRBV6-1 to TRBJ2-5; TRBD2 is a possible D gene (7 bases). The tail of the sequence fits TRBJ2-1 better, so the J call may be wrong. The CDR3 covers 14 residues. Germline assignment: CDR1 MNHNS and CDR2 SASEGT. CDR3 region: CASSAVGGPVEQFF. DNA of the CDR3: TGTGCCAGCAGTGCGGTGGGGGGGCCGGTTGAGCAGTTCTTC.

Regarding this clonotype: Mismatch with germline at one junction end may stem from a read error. The CDR3 loop reads CASRQGDTYTF. CDR3 nucleotides: TGTGCCAGCAGGCAAGGGGACACCTACACCTTC. V is TRBV3-1 and J is TRBJ1-2; possible D gene TRBD1, 6 bases. This CDR3 has 11 amino acids. The germline V gene has CDR1 LGHDT and CDR2 YNNKEL (reference sequence).

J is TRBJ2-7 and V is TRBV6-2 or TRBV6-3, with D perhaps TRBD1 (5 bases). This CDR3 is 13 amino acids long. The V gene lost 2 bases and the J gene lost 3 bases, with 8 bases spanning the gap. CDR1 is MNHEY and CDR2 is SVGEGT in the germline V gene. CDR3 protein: CASSYGANYEQYF. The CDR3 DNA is TGTGCCAGCAGTTACGGGGCGAACTACGAGCAGTACTTC.

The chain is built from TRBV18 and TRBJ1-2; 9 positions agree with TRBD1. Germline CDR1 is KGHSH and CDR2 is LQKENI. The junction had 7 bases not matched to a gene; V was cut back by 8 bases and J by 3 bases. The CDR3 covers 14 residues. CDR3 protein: CASAGQGFDYGYTF. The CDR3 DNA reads TGTGCCAGCGCCGGACAGGGGTTTGACTATGGCTACACCTTC.

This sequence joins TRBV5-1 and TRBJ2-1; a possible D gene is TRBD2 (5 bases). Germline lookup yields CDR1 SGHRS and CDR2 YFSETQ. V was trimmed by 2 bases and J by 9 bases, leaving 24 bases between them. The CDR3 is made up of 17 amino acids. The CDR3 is CASSFHAAKGFGSEQFF. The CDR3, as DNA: TGCGCCAGCAGCTTTCATGCAGCCAAGGGATTTGGGAGTGAGCAGTTCTTC.

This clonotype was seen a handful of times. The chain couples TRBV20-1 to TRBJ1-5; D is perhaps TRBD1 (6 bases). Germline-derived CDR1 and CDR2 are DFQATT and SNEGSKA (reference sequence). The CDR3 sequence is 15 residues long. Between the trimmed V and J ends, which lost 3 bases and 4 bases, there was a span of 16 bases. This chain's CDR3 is CSASRTGFQNQPQHF. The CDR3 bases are TGCAGTGCTAGCCGAACAGGGTTCCAGAATCAGCCCCAGCATTTT.